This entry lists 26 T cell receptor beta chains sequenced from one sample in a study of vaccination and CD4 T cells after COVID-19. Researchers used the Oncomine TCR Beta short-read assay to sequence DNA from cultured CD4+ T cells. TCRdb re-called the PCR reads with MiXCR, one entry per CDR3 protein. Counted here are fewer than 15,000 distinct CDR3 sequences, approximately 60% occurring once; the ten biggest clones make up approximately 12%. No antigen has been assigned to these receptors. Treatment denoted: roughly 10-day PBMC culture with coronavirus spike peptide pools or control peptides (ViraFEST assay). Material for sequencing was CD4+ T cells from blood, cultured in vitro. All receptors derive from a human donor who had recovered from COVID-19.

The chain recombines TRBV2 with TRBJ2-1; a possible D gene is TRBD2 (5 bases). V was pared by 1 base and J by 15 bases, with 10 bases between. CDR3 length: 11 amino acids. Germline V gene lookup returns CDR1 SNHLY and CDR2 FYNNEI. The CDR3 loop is CASSEDWRRFF. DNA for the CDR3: TGTGCCAGCAGTGAAGATTGGAGGAGGTTCTTC.

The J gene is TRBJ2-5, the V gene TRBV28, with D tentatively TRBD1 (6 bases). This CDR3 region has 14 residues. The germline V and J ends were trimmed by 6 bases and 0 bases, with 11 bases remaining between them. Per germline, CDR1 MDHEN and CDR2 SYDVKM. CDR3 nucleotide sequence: TGTGCCAGCAGGGACAGTATGTACCAAGAGACCCAGTACTTC. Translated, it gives CASRDSMYQETQYF.

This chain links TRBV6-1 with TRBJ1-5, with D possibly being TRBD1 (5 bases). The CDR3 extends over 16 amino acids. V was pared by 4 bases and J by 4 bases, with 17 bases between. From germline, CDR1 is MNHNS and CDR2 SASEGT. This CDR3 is CASSALLKGRNQPQHF. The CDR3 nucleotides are TGTGCCAGCAGTGCCCTTTTGAAGGGGAGAAATCAGCCCCAGCATTTT.

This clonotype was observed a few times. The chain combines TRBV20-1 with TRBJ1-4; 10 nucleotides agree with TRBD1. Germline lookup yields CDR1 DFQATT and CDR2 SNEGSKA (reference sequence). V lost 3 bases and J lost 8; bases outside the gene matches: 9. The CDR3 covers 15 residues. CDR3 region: CSASRSGTGAEKLFF. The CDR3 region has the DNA TGCAGTGCTAGCCGGTCCGGGACAGGGGCGGAAAAACTGTTTTTT.

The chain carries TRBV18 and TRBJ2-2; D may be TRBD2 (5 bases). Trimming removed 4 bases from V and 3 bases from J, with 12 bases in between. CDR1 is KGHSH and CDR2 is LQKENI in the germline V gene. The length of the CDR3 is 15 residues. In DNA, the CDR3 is TGTGCCAGCTCACAGAACGGGATAGACACCGGGGAGCTGTTTTTT. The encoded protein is CASSQNGIDTGELFF.

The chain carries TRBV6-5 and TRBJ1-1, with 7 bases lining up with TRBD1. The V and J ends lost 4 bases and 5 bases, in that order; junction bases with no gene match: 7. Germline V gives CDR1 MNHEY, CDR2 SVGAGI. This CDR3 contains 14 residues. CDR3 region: CASSLMGQSTEAFF. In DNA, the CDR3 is TGTGCCAGCAGTTTAATGGGACAGTCTACTGAAGCTTTCTTT.

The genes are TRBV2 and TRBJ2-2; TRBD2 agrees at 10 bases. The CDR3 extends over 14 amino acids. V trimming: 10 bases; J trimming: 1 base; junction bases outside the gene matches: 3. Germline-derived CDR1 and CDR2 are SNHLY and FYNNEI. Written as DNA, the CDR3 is TGTGCCACTAGACTAGCGGGGAACACCGGGGAGCTGTTTTTT. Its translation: CATRLAGNTGELFF.

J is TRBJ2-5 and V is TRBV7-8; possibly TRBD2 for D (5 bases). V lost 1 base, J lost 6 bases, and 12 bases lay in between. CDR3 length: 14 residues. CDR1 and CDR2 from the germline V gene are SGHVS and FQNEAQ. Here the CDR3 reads CASSLVSGSQTQYF. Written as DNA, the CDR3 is TGTGCCAGCAGCTTAGTGTCGGGGTCTCAGACCCAGTACTTC.

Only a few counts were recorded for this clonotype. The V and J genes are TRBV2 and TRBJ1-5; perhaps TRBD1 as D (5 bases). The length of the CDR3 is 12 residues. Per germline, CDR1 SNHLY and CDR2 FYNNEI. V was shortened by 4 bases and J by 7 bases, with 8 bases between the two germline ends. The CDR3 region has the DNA TGTGCCAGCAGTGCGGAGGGGCAGCCCCAGCATTTT. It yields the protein CASSAEGQPQHF.

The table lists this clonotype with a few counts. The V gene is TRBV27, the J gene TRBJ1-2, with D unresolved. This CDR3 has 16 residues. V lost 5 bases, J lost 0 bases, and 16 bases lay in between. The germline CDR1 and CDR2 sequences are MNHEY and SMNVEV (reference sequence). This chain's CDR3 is CASSPPPGRTNYGYTF. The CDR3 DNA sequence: TGTGCCAGCAGTCCCCCTCCGGGCCGAACTAACTATGGCTACACCTTC.

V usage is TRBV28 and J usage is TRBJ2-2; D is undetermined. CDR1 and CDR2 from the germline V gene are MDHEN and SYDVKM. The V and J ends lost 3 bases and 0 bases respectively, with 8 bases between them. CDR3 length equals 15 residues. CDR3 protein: CASSFGGANTGELFF. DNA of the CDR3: TGTGCCAGCAGTTTCGGCGGAGCGAACACCGGGGAGCTGTTTTTT.

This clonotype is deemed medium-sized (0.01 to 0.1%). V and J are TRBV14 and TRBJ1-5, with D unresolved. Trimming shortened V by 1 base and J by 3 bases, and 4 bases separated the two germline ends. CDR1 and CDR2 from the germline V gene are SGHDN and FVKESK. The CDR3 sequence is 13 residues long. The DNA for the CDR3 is TGTGCCAGCAGCCAAGGGATCAATCAGCCCCAGCATTTT. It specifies CASSQGINQPQHF.

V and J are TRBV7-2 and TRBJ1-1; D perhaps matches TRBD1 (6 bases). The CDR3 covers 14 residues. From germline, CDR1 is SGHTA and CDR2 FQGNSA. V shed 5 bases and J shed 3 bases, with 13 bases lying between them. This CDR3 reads CASSGGHEDTEAFF. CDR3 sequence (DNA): TGTGCCAGCAGCGGGGGACATGAGGACACTGAAGCTTTCTTT.

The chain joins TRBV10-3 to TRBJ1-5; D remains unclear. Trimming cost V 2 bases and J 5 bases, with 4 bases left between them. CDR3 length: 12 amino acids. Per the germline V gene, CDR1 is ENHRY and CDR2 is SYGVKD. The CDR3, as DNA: TGTGCCATCAGTGAGGGTGATCAGCCCCAGCATTTT. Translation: CAISEGDQPQHF.

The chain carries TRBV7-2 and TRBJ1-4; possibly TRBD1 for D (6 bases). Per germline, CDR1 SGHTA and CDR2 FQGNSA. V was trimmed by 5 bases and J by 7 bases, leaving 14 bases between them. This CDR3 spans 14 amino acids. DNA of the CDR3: TGTGCCAGCAGCCCAGGGGCGTTTGGTGAAAAACTGTTTTTT. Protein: CASSPGAFGEKLFF.

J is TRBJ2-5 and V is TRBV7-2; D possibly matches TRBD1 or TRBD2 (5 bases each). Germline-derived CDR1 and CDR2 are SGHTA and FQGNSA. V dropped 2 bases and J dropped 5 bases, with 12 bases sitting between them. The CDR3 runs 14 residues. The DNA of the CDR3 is TGTGCCAGCAGCTTATGGGACCGTAGGGAGACCCAGTACTTC. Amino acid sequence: CASSLWDRRETQYF.

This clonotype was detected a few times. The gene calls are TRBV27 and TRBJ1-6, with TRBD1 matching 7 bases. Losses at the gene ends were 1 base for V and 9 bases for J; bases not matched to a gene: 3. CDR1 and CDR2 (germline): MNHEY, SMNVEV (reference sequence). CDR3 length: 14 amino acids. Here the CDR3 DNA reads TGTGCCAGCAGTTTATTAGGGGGCTCTTCACCCCTCCACTTT. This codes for CASSLLGGSSPLHF.

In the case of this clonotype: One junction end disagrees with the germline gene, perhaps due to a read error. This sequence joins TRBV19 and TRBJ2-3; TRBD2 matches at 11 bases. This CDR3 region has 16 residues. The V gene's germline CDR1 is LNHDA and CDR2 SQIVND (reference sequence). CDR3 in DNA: TGTGCCAGTAGTGCCCAAGGGACTAGCGGCACAGATACGCAATATTTT. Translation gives CASSAQGTSGTDTQYF.

The CDR3 loop reads CASSVITGETQYF. In DNA form, the CDR3 reads TGTGCCAGCAGTGTTATTACGGGAGAGACCCAGTACTTC. The chain recombines TRBV6-4 with TRBJ2-5; D ambiguous. Per the germline V gene, CDR1 is MRHNA and CDR2 is SNTAGT. Trimming took off 4 bases at V and 4 bases at J, with 10 bases between the two ends. The CDR3 is 13 residues long.

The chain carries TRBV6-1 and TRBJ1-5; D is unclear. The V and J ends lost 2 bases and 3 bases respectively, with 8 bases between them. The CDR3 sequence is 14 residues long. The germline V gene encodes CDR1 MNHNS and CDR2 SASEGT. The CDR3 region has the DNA TGTGCCAGCAGTGAATTTTCGTCCAATCAGCCCCAGCATTTT. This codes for CASSEFSSNQPQHF.

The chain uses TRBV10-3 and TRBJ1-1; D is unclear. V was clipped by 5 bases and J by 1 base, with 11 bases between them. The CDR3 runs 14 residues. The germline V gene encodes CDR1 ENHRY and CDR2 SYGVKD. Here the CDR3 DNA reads TGTGCCATCAGTCAAAACAAGGAGAACACTGAAGCTTTCTTT. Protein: CAISQNKENTEAFF.

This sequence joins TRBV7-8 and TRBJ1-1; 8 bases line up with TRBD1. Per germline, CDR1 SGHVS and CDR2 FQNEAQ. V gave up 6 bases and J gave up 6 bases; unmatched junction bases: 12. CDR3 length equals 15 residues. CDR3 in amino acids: CASSNPYRGRSEAFF. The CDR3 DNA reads TGTGCCAGCAGTAATCCTTACAGGGGGAGGTCTGAAGCTTTCTTT.

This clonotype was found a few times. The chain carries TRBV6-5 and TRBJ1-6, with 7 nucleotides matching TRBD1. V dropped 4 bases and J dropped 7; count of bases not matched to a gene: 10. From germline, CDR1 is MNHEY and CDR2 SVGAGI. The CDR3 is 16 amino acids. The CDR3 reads CASSFDPGQINSPLHF. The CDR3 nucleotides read TGTGCCAGCAGTTTTGACCCGGGACAGATAAATTCACCCCTCCACTTT.

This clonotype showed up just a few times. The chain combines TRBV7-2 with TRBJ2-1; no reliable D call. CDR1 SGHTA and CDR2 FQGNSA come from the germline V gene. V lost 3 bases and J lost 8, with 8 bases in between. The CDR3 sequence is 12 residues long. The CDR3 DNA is TGTGCCAGCAGCTTTCAACGGGATGAGCAGTTCTTC. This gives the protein CASSFQRDEQFF.

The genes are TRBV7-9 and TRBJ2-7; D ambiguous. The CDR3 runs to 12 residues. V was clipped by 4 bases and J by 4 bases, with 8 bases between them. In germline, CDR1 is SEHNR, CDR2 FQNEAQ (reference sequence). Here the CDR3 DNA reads TGTGCCAGCAGCTCCGGTAGGTACGAGCAGTACTTC. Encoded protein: CASSSGRYEQYF.

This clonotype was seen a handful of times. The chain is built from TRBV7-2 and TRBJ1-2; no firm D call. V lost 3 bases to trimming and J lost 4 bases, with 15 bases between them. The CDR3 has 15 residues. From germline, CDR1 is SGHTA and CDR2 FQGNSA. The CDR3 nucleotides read TGTGCCAGCAGCTTTTTGGGTCCTCAAGGCTATGGCTACACCTTC. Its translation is CASSFLGPQGYGYTF.